These 6 T cell receptor beta chains came from one sample sequenced in a study of cytomegalovirus exposure and HLA in healthy donors. PCR amplification relied on 60 Vbeta primers (plus 13 Jbeta primers). Method: immunoSEQ multiplex PCR; TCRdb's copy keeps in-frame clones and lacks some. The sample lists roughly 230,000 clones, about 90% occurring once. The specimen was PBMCs. All receptors derive from a girl under 10 years old in good health and CMV-seronegative.

CDR3 loop: CASSVVLRYSGNTIYF. The CDR3 DNA follows: TGTGCCAGCAGCGTAGTTTTGAGATACTCTGGAAACACCATATATTTT. The chain carries TRBV9 and TRBJ1-3; unclear D gene. V lost 0 bases and J lost 0, with 10 bases in between. The CDR3 is made up of 16 amino acids. The V gene's germline CDR1 is SGDLS and CDR2 YYNGEE.

The chain joins TRBV2 to TRBJ1-6; unclear D gene. The CDR3 is made up of 13 amino acids. Germline lookup yields CDR1 SNHLY and CDR2 FYNNEI. The V gene lost 3 bases and the J gene lost 9 bases, with 9 bases spanning the gap. CDR3 amino acids: CASSEEASSPLHF. The DNA of the CDR3 is TGTGCCAGCAGTGAGGAGGCGAGTTCACCCCTCCACTTT.

This sequence joins TRBV7-8 and TRBJ1-5; D gene uncertain. The CDR3 is 15 amino acids. CDR1 is SGHVS and CDR2 is FQNEAQ in the germline V gene. Trimming pared 7 bases from V and 0 bases from J, leaving 13 bases between. CDR3 DNA sequence: TGTGCCAGCAATGAGGGCAGATATAGCAATCAGCCCCAGCATTTT. Protein: CASNEGRYSNQPQHF.

In DNA form, the CDR3 reads TGTGCCAGCAGCGGATGGACTAGCGGGACTGATACGCAGTATTTT. Translating it yields CASSGWTSGTDTQYF. The chain employs TRBV7-6 and TRBJ2-3, with 12 bases matching TRBD2. Trimming at V came to 5 bases and at J to 6 bases, leaving 6 bases not matched to a gene. CDR3 length equals 15 residues. From germline, CDR1 is SGHVS and CDR2 FNYEAQ.

This clone has just one count. The V gene is TRBV7-9, the J gene TRBJ2-1; TRBD2 matches at 14 bases. There are 14 residues in the CDR3. The junction had 0 bases not matched to a gene; V was cut back by 3 bases and J by 8 bases. Per germline, CDR1 SEHNR and CDR2 FQNEAQ (reference sequence). The CDR3 DNA is TGTGCCAGCAGCTTGGGACTAGCGGGAGATGAGCAGTTCTTC. It is translated as CASSLGLAGDEQFF. Supplemented by reference TRBV7-9 and TRBJ2-1, the full variable domain reads DTGVSQNPRHKITKRGQNVTFRCDPISEHNRLYWYRQTLGQGPEFLTYFQNEAQLEKSRLLSDRFSAERPKGSFSTLEIQRTEQGDSAMYLCASSLGLAGDEQFFGPGTRLTVL.

CDR3 sequence: CSVSDFLSYEQYF. CDR3 bases: TGCAGCGTTTCGGACTTCCTTTCCTACGAGCAGTACTTC. The chain is built from TRBV29-1 and TRBJ2-7, with TRBD2 as a possible D gene (5 bases). Germline V lookup: CDR1 SQVTM, CDR2 ANQGSEA. V was cut by 5 bases and J by 1 base, with 12 bases left in between. The CDR3 is 13 residues long.